This T cell receptor (beta chain) was sequenced in a study of T cells in Graves' hyperthyroidism and ophthalmopathy. This clonotype was observed many times. Researchers barred patients who had uncontrolled infection, other autoimmune disease, pregnancy or lactation. The CDR3 length is 11 residues. Germline loops: CDR1 SQVTM, CDR2 ANQGSEA. V was clipped by 4 bases and J by 6 bases, with 9 bases between them. RNA transcripts gave rise to amplified TCR beta CDR3 regions. The TCR CDR3 first-round RT-PCR relied on the HTBI primer set. TCRdb redid the calling of the multiplex PCR reads with MiXCR, one entry per CDR3 protein. The sample records about 180,000 distinct CDR3 sequences, more than 15% being singletons.

The chain employs TRBV29-1 and TRBJ1-2; D unresolved. Material: blood. This receptor was taken from a woman aged 45-60 years with Graves' hyperthyroidism. The CDR3 nucleotides are TGCAGCGTTGTGTTACCTGATGGCTACACCTTC. It specifies CSVVLPDGYTF.